The 28 T cell receptor beta chains reported below all come from one sample, sequenced in a study of shared clonotypes between healthy human individuals. Profiling relied on immunoSEQ multiplex PCR, and the TCRdb table lists in-frame clones only, not all of them. Of roughly 700,000 clones listed, around 72% were seen once; the top ten hold under 2%. The sample comprised memory CD4+ T cells sorted from blood. The sample's subset: CD45RA-negative fraction. Receptors were obtained from a young woman in good health.

V is TRBV27 and J is TRBJ2-1; 7 nucleotides match TRBD1. This CDR3 spans 13 amino acids. CDR1 and CDR2 (germline): MNHEY, SMNVEV (reference sequence). The junction had 3 bases not matched to a gene; V was cut back by 7 bases and J by 3 bases. For the CDR3, the DNA is TGTGCCAGCATGGGACAGATCTACAATGAGCAGTTCTTC. Translation gives CASMGQIYNEQFF.

The gene calls are TRBV5-1 and TRBJ2-3; D is tentatively TRBD1 or TRBD2 (5 bases each). The CDR3 runs to 16 residues. V was pared by 4 bases and J by 3 bases, with 18 bases between. CDR1 and CDR2 (germline): SGHRS, YFSETQ. The DNA of the CDR3 is TGCGCCAGCAGCGACTCCCGGGACGGCGTAACAGATACGCAGTATTTT. The encoded protein is CASSDSRDGVTDTQYF.

The CDR3 loop is CASSLMGAGGFDGYTF. CDR3 coding DNA: TGTGCCAGCAGCTTAATGGGCGCAGGGGGCTTCGATGGCTACACCTTC. The chain uses TRBV11-2 and TRBJ1-2; 8 bases fit TRBD1. Germline CDR1 SGHAT, CDR2 FQNNGV. CDR3 size: 16 residues. Losses at the gene ends were 2 bases for V and 6 bases for J; bases not matched to a gene: 11.

The chain carries TRBV2 and TRBJ2-2; D gene ambiguous. V was pared by 0 bases and J by 9 bases, with 20 bases between. The CDR3 sequence is 17 residues long. The germline V gene encodes CDR1 SNHLY and CDR2 FYNNEI. The CDR3 DNA is TGTGCCAGCAGTGAAGCGCTTCTTCTAGTAGGTTTCAGGGAGCTGTTTTTT. Translating gives CASSEALLLVGFRELFF.

A note on this clone: One end of the junction is discordant with germline, which a read error may explain. The chain combines TRBV6-1 with TRBJ1-5; no reliable D call. Germline V gene sequence: CDR1 MNHNS, CDR2 SASEGT. The CDR3 is made up of 13 amino acids. The CDR3 loop reads CASREEANQPQHF. In DNA, the CDR3 is TGTGCCAGCAGAGAAGAGGCTAATCAGCCCCAGCATTTT.

The rearrangement joins TRBV19 to TRBJ2-3; 10 bases fit TRBD2. The CDR3 covers 17 residues. Losses at the gene ends were 6 bases for V and 0 bases for J; bases not matched to a gene: 9. From germline, CDR1 is LNHDA and CDR2 SQIVND (reference sequence). CDR3 sequence: CASRSRLAGVSTDTQYF. The CDR3 DNA sequence: TGTGCCAGTAGATCCCGTCTAGCGGGAGTGAGCACAGATACGCAGTATTTT.

This clone was observed a few times. The rearrangement joins TRBV11-2 to TRBJ2-1, with TRBD2 matching 10 bases. The CDR3 sequence is 15 residues long. V gave up 5 bases and J gave up 4 bases; unmatched junction bases: 5. CDR1 SGHAT and CDR2 FQNNGV come from the germline V gene. CDR3 amino acids: CASSPRTSGYNEQFF. The CDR3 region has the DNA TGTGCCAGCAGCCCCCGGACTAGCGGATACAATGAGCAGTTCTTC.

The chain has TRBV7-2 and TRBJ1-5; D is uncertain. The CDR3 has 13 residues. The V end lost 10 bases, the J end lost 6 bases, and 16 bases lay between the germline ends. CDR1 and CDR2 (germline): SGHTA, FQGNSA. DNA for the CDR3: TGTGCCACCACACCCTCATTGGGTCAGCCCCAGCATTTT. Translated, it gives CATTPSLGQPQHF.

J is TRBJ2-3 and V is TRBV5-1; D ambiguous. The V end lost 4 bases, the J end lost 8 bases, and 11 bases lay between the germline ends. Looked up from germline, CDR1 is SGHRS and CDR2 is YFSETQ. This CDR3 has 12 amino acids. The CDR3 DNA follows: TGCGCCAGCAGCCCCCGTTCGGGTACGCAGTATTTT. Amino acids: CASSPRSGTQYF.

CDR3 region: CASSPREGPYGYTF. CDR3 bases: TGTGCCAGCAGCCCCCGAGAGGGTCCGTATGGCTACACCTTC. The gene calls are TRBV5-4 and TRBJ1-2; D unresolved. With 4 bases removed from V and 5 bases from J, the gap between germline ends came to 15 bases. This CDR3 has 14 residues. Germline V gene lookup returns CDR1 SGHNT and CDR2 YYREEE (reference sequence).

This chain links TRBV7-2 with TRBJ2-1; 9 positions agree with TRBD1. This CDR3 is built from 12 residues. With 6 bases clipped from V and 12 bases from J, the junction kept 6 bases outside the gene matches. Germline V gene sequence: CDR1 SGHTA, CDR2 FQGNSA. The CDR3 reads CASSTGQGGQFF. CDR3 nucleotide sequence: TGTGCCAGCAGTACGGGACAGGGTGGGCAGTTCTTC.

Details on this clone: Different DNA sequences within this sample yield the same CDR3. The chain is built from TRBV5-1 and TRBJ2-1; a possible D gene is TRBD1 (5 bases). Germline values: CDR1 SGHRS, CDR2 YFSETQ. V lost 2 bases, J lost 8 bases, and 11 bases lay in between. The CDR3 loop spans 13 amino acids. The DNA of the CDR3 is TGCGCCAGCAGCTTCCAGGGCTCCGATGAGCAGTTCTTC. Protein product: CASSFQGSDEQFF.

Only one count was recorded for this clone. The V call is TRBV4-1, the J call TRBJ1-2, with TRBD1 as a possible D gene (5 bases). Germline V gives CDR1 MGHRA, CDR2 YSYEKL. The CDR3 consists of 16 residues. Trimming left V 1 base short and J 6 bases short, with 18 bases between. CDR3 sequence (DNA): TGCGCCAGCAGCCAAGCGGCCAGGGCAAAAGAGGATGGCTACACCTTC. Protein product: CASSQAARAKEDGYTF.

The table lists this clone with a few counts. V and J are TRBV7-9 and TRBJ1-1, with a possible D match to TRBD1 (6 bases). Germline values: CDR1 SEHNR, CDR2 FQNEAQ (reference sequence). The CDR3 runs to 14 residues. The V gene lost 5 bases and the J gene lost 0 bases, with 10 bases spanning the gap. CDR3: CASSRTAMNTEAFF. The DNA for the CDR3 is TGTGCCAGCAGCCGGACAGCTATGAACACTGAAGCTTTCTTT. Supplemented by reference TRBV7-9 and TRBJ1-1, the full variable domain reads DTGVSQNPRHKITKRGQNVTFRCDPISEHNRLYWYRQTLGQGPEFLTYFQNEAQLEKSRLLSDRFSAERPKGSFSTLEIQRTEQGDSAMYLCASSRTAMNTEAFFGQGTRLTVV.

The V and J genes are TRBV6-1 and TRBJ2-7; a possible D gene is TRBD2 (5 bases). Germline CDR1 and CDR2: MNHNS and SASEGT. The CDR3 contains 14 residues. V lost 1 base to trimming and J lost 7 bases, with 14 bases between them. CDR3 protein: CASSEGSTGEEQYF. Here the CDR3 DNA reads TGTGCCAGCAGTGAAGGGTCCACCGGGGAGGAGCAGTACTTC.

The chain combines TRBV4-1 with TRBJ2-7, with 11 bases aligning to TRBD2. V was clipped by 2 bases and J by 2 bases; unmatched bases: 2. CDR1 and CDR2 from the germline V gene are MGHRA and YSYEKL. This CDR3 contains 15 residues. CDR3: CASSQLAGGPYEQYF. Written as DNA, the CDR3 is TGCGCCAGCAGCCAACTAGCGGGAGGACCCTACGAGCAGTACTTC.

The V call is TRBV19, the J call TRBJ1-5; a possible D gene is TRBD1 (6 bases). This CDR3 is 13 amino acids long. Trimming stripped 7 bases from V and 2 bases from J, with 9 bases between. Germline CDR1 LNHDA, CDR2 SQIVND (reference sequence). The CDR3 nucleotides read TGTGCCAGTACCAGGGGCGGCAATCAGCCCCAGCATTTT. It is translated as CASTRGGNQPQHF.

The V gene is TRBV10-2, the J gene TRBJ2-1; D perhaps matches TRBD2 (6 bases). This CDR3 contains 11 residues. Germline-derived CDR1 and CDR2 are WSHSY and SAAADI. Trimming pared 7 bases from V and 10 bases from J, leaving 11 bases between. DNA of the CDR3: TGCGCCAGCAAGGACTACTCGGAGCAGTTCTTC. This sequence encodes CASKDYSEQFF.

The chain has TRBV6-1 and TRBJ1-4, with D possibly matching TRBD1 (5 bases). V was shortened by 3 bases and J by 8 bases, with 13 bases between the two germline ends. The length of the CDR3 is 14 residues. The V gene's germline CDR1 is MNHNS and CDR2 SASEGT. CDR3 amino acids: CASSDQGVTEKLFF. The CDR3 nucleotides are TGTGCCAGCAGTGATCAAGGGGTTACCGAAAAACTGTTTTTT.

Only a few counts were recorded for this clone. The chain couples TRBV19 to TRBJ1-1, with TRBD1 as a possible D gene (5 bases). The CDR3 extends over 14 amino acids. The V end lost 6 bases, the J end lost 5 bases, and 16 bases lay between the germline ends. Germline V lookup: CDR1 LNHDA, CDR2 SQIVND (reference sequence). CDR3: CASRGVRVRTEAFF. The CDR3 DNA reads TGTGCCAGTAGAGGGGTTAGGGTTCGGACTGAAGCTTTCTTT.

The chain combines TRBV7-9 with TRBJ2-1, with 9 bases matching TRBD1. Germline loops: CDR1 SEHNR, CDR2 FQNEAQ (reference sequence). The length of the CDR3 is 16 residues. The trim removed 3 bases at V and 4 bases at J, leaving 7 bases unmatched. CDR3 nucleotide sequence: TGTGCCAGCAGCTTCCTGGACAGGGGTAATTACAATGAGCAGTTCTTC. Translating gives CASSFLDRGNYNEQFF.

This sequence joins TRBV10-3 and TRBJ2-3; D ambiguous. The CDR3 has 13 amino acids. CDR1 ENHRY and CDR2 SYGVKD come from the germline V gene. V lost 10 bases to trimming and J lost 2 bases, with 13 bases between them. The CDR3 region has the DNA TGTGCCACCAAGTTCCAATCCACAGATACGCAGTATTTT. This translates into CATKFQSTDTQYF.

V usage is TRBV5-1 and J usage is TRBJ2-7; possibly TRBD1 for D (5 bases). The CDR3 spans 14 residues. Germline V gene data show CDR1 as SGHRS and CDR2 as YFSETQ. Trimming stripped 7 bases from V and 3 bases from J, with 17 bases between. The CDR3 bases are TGCGCCAGCCGCGGACAAGGGGTCGGCTACGAGCAGTACTTC. Amino acid sequence: CASRGQGVGYEQYF. The full variable domain, with the rest looked up from reference TRBV5-1 and TRBJ2-7, is KAGVTQTPRYLIKTRGQQVTLSCSPISGHRSVSWYQQTPGQGLQFLFEYFSETQRNKGNFPGRFSGRQFSNSRSEMNVSTLELGDSALYLCASRGQGVGYEQYFGPGTRLTVT.

This chain uses TRBV28 with TRBJ2-7; the D gene is possibly TRBD2 (5 bases). CDR3 length equals 14 residues. Germline V gene lookup returns CDR1 MDHEN and CDR2 SYDVKM. Trimming took 2 bases from V and 7 from J, leaving 15 bases between them. The CDR3 nucleotides are TGTGCCAGCAGTTTAGAACTAGGGCCCCGGGAGCAGTACTTC. Translating it yields CASSLELGPREQYF.

In its sample, this clone was seen many times. The V and J genes are TRBV28 and TRBJ2-7; 7 bases match TRBD2. The CDR3 has 18 residues. Germline V gene data show CDR1 as MDHEN and CDR2 as SYDVKM. V lost 5 bases, J lost 2 bases, and 18 bases stayed unmatched. CDR3 sequence: CASSLWGGTGSKTYEQYF. The CDR3 DNA reads as TGTGCCAGCAGTCTTTGGGGGGGTACAGGATCCAAAACCTACGAGCAGTACTTC.

V gene TRBV25-1 combines with J gene TRBJ1-1; 8 bases are a match to TRBD1. Germline CDR1 is MGHDK and CDR2 is SYGVNS. V lost 2 bases to trimming and J lost 0 bases; unmatched junction nucleotides: 5. The CDR3 contains 16 residues. DNA of the CDR3: TGTGCCAGCAGTGAACAATCAGGGGGCATGAACACTGAAGCTTTCTTT. Translating it yields CASSEQSGGMNTEAFF.

This clone was seen a handful of times. The genes are TRBV5-1 and TRBJ2-7; weak D call: TRBD2 (5 bases). The germline V gene encodes CDR1 SGHRS and CDR2 YFSETQ. V lost 0 bases and J lost 3, with 13 bases in between. This CDR3 is built from 15 residues. CDR3 nucleotides: TGCGCCAGCAGCTTGGTAGTGGGAGCGGACTACGAGCAGTACTTC. The encoded protein is CASSLVVGADYEQYF.

The chain links TRBV11-3 to TRBJ2-1; maybe TRBD2 (6 bases). The CDR3 consists of 14 residues. The germline gives CDR1 SGHNT, CDR2 YENEEA. The V end was cut by 6 bases, the J end by 6 bases, with 15 bases between. CDR3 amino acids: CASRNRRTTNEQFF. The CDR3 DNA follows: TGTGCCAGCAGGAACAGAAGGACTACCAATGAGCAGTTCTTC.